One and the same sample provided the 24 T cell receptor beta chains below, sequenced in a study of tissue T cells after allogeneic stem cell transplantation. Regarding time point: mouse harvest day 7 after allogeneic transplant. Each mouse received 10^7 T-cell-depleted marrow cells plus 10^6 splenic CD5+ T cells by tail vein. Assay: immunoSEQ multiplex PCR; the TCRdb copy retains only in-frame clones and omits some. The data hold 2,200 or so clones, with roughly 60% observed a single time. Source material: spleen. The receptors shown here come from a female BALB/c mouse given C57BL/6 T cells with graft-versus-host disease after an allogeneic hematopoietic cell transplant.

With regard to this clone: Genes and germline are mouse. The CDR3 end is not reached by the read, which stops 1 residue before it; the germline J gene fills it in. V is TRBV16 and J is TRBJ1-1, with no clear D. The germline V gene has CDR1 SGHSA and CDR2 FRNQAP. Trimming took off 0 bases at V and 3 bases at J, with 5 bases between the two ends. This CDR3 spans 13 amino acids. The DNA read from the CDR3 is TGTGCAAGCAGCTTAGAGGGTGACACAGAAGTCTTC. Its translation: CASSLEGDTEVF. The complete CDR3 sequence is CASSLEGDTEVFF.

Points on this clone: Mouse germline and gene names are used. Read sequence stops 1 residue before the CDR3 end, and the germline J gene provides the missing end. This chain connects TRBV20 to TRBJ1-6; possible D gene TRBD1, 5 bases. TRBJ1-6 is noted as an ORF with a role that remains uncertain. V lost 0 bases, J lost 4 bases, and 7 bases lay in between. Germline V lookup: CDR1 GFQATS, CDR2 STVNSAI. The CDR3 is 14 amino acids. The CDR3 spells CGARDGGYNSPLYF. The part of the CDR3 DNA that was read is TGTGGTGCTAGGGATGGGGGATATAATTCGCCCCTCTAC.

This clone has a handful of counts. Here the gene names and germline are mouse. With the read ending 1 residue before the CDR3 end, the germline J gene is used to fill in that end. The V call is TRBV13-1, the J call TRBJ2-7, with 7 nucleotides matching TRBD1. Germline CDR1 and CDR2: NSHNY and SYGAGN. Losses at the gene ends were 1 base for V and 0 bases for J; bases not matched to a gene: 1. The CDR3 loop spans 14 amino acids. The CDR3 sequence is CASSDRDSSYEQYF. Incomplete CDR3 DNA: TGTGCCAGCAGTGATCGGGACAGCTCCTATGAACAGTAC.

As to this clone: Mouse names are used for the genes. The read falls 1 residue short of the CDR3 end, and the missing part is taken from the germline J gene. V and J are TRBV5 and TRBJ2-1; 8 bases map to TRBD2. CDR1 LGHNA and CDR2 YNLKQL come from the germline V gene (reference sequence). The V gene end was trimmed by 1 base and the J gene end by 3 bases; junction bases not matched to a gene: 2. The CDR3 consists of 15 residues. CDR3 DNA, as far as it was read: TGTGCCAGCAGCCAAGTCTGGGGGGTCTATGCTGAGCAGTTC. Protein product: CASSQVWGVYAEQF. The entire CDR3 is CASSQVWGVYAEQFF.

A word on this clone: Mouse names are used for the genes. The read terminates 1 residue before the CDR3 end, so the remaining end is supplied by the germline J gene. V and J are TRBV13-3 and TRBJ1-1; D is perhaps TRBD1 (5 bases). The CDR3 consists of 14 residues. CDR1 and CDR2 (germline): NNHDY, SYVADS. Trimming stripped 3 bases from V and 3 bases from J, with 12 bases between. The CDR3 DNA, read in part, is TGTGCCAGCAGTGGGCCAGGGCGGGACACAGAAGTCTTC. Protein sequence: CASSGPGRDTEVF. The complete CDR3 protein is CASSGPGRDTEVFF.

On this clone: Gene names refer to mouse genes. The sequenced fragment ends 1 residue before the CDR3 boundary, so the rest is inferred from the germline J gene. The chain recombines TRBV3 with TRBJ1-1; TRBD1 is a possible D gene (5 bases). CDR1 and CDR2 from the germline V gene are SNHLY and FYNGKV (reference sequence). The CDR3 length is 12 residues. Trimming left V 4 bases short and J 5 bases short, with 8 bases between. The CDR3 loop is CASSWDGTEVFF. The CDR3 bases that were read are TGTGCCAGCAGCTGGGACGGGACAGAAGTCTTC.

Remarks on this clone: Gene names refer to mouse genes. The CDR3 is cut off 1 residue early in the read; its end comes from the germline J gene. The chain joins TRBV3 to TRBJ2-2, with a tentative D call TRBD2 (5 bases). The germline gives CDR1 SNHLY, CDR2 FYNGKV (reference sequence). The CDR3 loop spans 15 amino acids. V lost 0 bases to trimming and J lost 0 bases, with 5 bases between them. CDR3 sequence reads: CASSLALANTGQLYF. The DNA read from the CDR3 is TGTGCCAGCAGCTTAGCACTGGCAAACACCGGGCAGCTCTAC. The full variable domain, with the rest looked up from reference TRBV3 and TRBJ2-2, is GPKVLQIPSHQIIDMGQMVTLNCDPVSNHLYFYWYKQILGQQMEFLVNFYNGKVMEKSKLFKDQFSVERPDGSYFTLKIQPTALEDSAVYFCASSLALANTGQLYFGEGSKLTVL.

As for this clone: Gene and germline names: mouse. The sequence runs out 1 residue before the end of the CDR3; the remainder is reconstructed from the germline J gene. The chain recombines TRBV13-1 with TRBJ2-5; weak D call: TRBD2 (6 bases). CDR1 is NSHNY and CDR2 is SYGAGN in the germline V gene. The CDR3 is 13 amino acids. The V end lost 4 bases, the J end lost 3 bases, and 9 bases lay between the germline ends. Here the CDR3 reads CASSRWGQDTQYF. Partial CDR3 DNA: TGTGCCAGCAGTCGATGGGGGCAAGACACCCAGTAC.

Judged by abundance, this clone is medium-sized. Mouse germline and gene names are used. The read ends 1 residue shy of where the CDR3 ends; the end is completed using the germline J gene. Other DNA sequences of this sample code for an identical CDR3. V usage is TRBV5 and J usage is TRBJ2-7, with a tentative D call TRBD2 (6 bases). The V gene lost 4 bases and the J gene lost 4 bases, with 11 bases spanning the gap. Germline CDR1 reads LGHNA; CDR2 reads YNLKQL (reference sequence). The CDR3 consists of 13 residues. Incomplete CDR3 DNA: TGTGCCAGCAGCCCCCGCGGGGGGTATGAACAGTAC. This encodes CASSPRGGYEQY. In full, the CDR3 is CASSPRGGYEQYF.

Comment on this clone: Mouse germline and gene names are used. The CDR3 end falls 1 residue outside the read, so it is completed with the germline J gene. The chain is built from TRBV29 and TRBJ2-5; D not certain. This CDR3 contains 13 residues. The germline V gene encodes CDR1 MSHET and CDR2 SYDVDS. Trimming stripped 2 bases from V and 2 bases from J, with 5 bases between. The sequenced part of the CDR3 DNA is TGTGCTAGCAGTTTAGTGGCCCAAGACACCCAGTAC. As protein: CASSLVAQDTQY. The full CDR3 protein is CASSLVAQDTQYF.

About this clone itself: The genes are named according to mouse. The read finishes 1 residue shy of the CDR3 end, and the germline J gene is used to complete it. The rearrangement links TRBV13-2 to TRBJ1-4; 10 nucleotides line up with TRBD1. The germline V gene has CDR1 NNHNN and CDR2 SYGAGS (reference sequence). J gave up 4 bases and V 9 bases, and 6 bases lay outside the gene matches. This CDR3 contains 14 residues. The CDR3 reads CAISGTGDNERLFF. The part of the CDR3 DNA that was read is TGTGCCATCTCCGGGACAGGGGACAACGAAAGATTATTT.

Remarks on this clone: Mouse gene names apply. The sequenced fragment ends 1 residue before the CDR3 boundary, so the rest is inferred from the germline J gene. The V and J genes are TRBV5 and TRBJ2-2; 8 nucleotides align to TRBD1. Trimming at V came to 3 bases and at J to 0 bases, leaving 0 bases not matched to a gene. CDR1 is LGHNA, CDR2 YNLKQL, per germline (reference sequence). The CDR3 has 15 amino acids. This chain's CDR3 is CASSQGQANTGQLYF. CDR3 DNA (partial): TGTGCCAGCAGCCAGGGACAGGCAAACACCGGGCAGCTCTAC.

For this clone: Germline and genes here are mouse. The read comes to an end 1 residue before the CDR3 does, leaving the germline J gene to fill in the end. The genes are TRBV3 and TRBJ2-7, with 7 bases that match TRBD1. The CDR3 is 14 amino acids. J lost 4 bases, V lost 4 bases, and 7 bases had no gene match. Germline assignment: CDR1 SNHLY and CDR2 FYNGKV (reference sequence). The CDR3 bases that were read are TGTGCCAGCAGCTCCCGGGACAGAAAATATGAACAGTAC. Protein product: CASSSRDRKYEQY. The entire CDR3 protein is CASSSRDRKYEQYF.

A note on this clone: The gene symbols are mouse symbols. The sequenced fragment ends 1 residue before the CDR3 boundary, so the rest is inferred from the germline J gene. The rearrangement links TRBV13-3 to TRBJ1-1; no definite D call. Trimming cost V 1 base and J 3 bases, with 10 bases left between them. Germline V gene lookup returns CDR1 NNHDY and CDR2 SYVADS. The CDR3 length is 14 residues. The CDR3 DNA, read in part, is TGTGCCAGCAGTGATACTGGGGAGTACACAGAAGTCTTC. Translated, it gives CASSDTGEYTEVF. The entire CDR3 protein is CASSDTGEYTEVFF.

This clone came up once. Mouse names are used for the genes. The DNA read from the CDR3 is TGTGCCAGCAGGCTGGGACAGTCCTTTTCTGGAAATACGCTCTAT. Amino acids: CASRLGQSFSGNTLY. The full CDR3 protein reads CASRLGQSFSGNTLYF. The rearrangement joins TRBV26 to TRBJ1-3; 7 nucleotides agree with TRBD1. The read finishes 1 residue shy of the CDR3 end, and the germline J gene is used to complete it. Looked up from germline, CDR1 is KGHPV and CDR2 is FQNQEV (reference sequence). Trimming took 6 bases from V and 0 from J; bases not matched to a gene: 8. This CDR3 region has 16 residues.

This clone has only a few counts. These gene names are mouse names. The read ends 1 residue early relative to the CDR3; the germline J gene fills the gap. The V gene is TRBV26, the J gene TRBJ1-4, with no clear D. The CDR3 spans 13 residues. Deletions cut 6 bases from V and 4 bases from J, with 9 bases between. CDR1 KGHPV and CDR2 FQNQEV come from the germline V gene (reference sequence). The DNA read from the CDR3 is TGTGCCAGCAGCCCGACAAACAACGAAAGATTATTT. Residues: CASSPTNNERLF. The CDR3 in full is CASSPTNNERLFF.

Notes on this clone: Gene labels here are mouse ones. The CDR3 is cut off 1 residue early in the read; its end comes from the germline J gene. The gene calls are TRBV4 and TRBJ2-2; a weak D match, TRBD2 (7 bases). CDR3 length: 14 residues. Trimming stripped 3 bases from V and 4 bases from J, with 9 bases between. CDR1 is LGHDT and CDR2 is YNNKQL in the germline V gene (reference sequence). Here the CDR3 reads CASSYGGPTGQLYF. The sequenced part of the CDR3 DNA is TGTGCCAGCAGCTACGGGGGGCCCACCGGGCAGCTCTAC.

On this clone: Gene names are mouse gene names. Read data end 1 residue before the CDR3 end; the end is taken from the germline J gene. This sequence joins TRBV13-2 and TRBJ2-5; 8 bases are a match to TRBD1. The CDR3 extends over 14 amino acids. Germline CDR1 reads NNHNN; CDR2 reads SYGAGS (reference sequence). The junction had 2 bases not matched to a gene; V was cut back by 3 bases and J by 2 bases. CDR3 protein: CASGVGTGQDTQYF. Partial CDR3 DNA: TGTGCCAGCGGTGTCGGGACAGGCCAAGACACCCAGTAC.

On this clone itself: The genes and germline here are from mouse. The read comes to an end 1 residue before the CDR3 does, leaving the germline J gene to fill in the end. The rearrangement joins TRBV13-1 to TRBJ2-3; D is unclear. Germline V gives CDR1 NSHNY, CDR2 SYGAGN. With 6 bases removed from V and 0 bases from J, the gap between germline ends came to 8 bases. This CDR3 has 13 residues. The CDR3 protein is CASTKTSAETLYF. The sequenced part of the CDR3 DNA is TGTGCCAGCACAAAAACTAGTGCAGAAACGCTGTAT.

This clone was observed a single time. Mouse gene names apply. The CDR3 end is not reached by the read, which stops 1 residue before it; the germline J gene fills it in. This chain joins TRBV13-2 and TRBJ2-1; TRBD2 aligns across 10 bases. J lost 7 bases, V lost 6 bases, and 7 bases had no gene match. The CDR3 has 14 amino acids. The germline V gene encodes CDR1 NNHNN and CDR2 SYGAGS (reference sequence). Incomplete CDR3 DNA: TGTGCCAGCGAATCCCTGGGGGGGCGGGCTGAGCAGTTC. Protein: CASESLGGRAEQF. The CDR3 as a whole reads CASESLGGRAEQFF.

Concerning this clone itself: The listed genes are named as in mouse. The CDR3 sequence: CASSRGLGAYEQYF. Incomplete CDR3 DNA: TGTGCCAGCAGCCGGGGACTGGGAGCCTATGAACAGTAC. V gene TRBV15 combines with J gene TRBJ2-7; 9 bases are shared with TRBD2. Read coverage stops 1 residue before the CDR3 terminus; the germline J gene supplies the remainder. The length of the CDR3 is 14 residues. After removal of 6 bases from V and 2 bases from J, the junction contained 5 bases not matched to a gene. Germline V CDR1 and CDR2: SGHND, FRSKSL. Drawing the rest from reference TRBV15 and TRBJ2-7, the complete variable domain is DAGVTQTPRHEVAEKGQTIILKCEPVSGHNDLFWYRQTKIQGLELLSYFRSKSLMEDGGAFKDRFKAEMLNSSFSTLKIQPTEPKDSAVYLCASSRGLGAYEQYFGPGTRLTVL.

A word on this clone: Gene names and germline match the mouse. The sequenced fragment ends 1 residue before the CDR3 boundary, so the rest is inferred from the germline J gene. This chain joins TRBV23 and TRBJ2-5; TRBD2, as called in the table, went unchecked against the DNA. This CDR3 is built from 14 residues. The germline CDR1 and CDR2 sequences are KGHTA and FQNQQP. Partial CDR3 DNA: TGCTCCAGCAGTGGACTGGGCATCCAAGACACCCAGTAC. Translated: CSSSGLGIQDTQY. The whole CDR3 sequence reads CSSSGLGIQDTQYF.

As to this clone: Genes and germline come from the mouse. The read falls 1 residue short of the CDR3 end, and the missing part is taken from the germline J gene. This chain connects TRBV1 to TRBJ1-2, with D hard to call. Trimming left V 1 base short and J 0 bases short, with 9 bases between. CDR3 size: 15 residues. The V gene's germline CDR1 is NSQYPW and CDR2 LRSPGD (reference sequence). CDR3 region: CTCSAGRSANSDYTF. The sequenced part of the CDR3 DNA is TGCACCTGCAGTGCAGGAAGGTCAGCAAACTCCGACTACACC.

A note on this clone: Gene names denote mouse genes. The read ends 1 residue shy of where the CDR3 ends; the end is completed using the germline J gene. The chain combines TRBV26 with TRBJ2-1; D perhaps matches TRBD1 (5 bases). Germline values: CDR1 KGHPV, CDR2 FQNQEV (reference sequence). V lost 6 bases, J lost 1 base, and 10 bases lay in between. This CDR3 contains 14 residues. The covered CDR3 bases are TGTGCCAGCAGGCGACAGACCAACTATGCTGAGCAGTTC. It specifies CASRRQTNYAEQF. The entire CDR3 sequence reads CASRRQTNYAEQFF.